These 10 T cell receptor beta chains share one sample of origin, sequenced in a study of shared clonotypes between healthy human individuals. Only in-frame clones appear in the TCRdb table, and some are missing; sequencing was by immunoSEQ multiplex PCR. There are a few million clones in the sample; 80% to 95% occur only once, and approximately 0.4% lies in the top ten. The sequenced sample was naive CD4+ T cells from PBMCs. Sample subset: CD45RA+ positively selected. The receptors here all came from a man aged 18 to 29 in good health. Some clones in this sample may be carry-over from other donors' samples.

Here the CDR3 DNA reads TGCAGCGTTGGACCCGCCCCCGGCGAGATGATGGGAGATACGCAGTATTTT. Its protein is CSVGPAPGEMMGDTQYF. V usage is TRBV29-1 and J usage is TRBJ2-3; D is undetermined. Germline loops: CDR1 SQVTM, CDR2 ANQGSEA. Trimming shortened V by 4 bases and J by 5 bases, and 25 bases separated the two germline ends. The CDR3 covers 17 residues.

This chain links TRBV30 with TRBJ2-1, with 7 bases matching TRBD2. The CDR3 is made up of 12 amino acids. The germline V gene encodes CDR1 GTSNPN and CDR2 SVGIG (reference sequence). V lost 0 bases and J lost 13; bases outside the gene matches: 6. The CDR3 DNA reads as TGTGCCTGGAGTGTACTTGGGGGGGAACAGTTCTTC. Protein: CAWSVLGGEQFF.

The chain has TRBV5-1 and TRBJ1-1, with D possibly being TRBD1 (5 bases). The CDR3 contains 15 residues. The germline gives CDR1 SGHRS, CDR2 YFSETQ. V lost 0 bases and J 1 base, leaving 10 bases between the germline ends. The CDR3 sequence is CASSLGLDKNTEAFF. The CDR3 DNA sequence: TGCGCCAGCAGCTTGGGGCTGGACAAGAACACTGAAGCTTTCTTT. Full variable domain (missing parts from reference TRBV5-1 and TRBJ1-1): KAGVTQTPRYLIKTRGQQVTLSCSPISGHRSVSWYQQTPGQGLQFLFEYFSETQRNKGNFPGRFSGRQFSNSRSEMNVSTLELGDSALYLCASSLGLDKNTEAFFGQGTRLTVV.

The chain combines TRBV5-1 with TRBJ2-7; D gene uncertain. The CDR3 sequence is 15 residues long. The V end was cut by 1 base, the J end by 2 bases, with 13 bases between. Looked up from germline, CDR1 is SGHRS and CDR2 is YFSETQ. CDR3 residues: CASSLNPAEAYEQYF. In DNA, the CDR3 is TGCGCCAGCAGCTTGAACCCGGCCGAAGCCTACGAGCAGTACTTC. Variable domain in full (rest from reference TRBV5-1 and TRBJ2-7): KAGVTQTPRYLIKTRGQQVTLSCSPISGHRSVSWYQQTPGQGLQFLFEYFSETQRNKGNFPGRFSGRQFSNSRSEMNVSTLELGDSALYLCASSLNPAEAYEQYFGPGTRLTVT.

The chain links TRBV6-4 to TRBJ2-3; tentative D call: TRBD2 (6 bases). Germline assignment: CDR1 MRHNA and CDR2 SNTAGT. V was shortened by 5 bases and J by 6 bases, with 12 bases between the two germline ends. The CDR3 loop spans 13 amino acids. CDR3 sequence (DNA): TGTGCCAGCAGTCGGGACTTTAGGGATACGCAGTATTTT. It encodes CASSRDFRDTQYF.

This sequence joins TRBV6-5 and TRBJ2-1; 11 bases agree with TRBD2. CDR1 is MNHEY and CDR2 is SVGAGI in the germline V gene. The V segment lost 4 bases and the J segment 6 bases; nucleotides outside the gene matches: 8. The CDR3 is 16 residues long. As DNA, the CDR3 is TGTGCCAGCAGTTTTACTAGCGGGAGACTCGGCAATGAGCAGTTCTTC. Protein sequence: CASSFTSGRLGNEQFF.

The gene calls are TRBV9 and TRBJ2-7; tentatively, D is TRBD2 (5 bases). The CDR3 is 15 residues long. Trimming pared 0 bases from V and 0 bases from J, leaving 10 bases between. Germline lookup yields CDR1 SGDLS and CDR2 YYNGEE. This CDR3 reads CASSVVAGASYEQYF. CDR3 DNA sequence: TGTGCCAGCAGCGTAGTGGCGGGTGCCTCCTACGAGCAGTACTTC. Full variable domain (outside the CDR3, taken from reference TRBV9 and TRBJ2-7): DSGVTQTPKHLITATGQRVTLRCSPRSGDLSVYWYQQSLDQGLQFLIQYYNGEERAKGNILERFSAQQFPDLHSELNLSSLELGDSALYFCASSVVAGASYEQYFGPGTRLTVT.

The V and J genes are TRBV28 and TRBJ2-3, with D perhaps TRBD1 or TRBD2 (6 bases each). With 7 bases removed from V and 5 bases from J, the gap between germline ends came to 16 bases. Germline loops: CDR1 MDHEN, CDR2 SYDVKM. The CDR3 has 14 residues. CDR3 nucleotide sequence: TGTGCCAGCACCCGGGACGGAGGGGGAGATACGCAGTATTTT. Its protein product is CASTRDGGGDTQYF.

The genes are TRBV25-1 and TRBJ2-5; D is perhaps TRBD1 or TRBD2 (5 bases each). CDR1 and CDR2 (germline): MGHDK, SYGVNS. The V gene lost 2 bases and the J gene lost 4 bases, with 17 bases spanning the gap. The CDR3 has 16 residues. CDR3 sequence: CASSELGREIRETQYF. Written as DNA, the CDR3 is TGTGCCAGCAGTGAACTTGGCAGGGAGATAAGAGAGACCCAGTACTTC.

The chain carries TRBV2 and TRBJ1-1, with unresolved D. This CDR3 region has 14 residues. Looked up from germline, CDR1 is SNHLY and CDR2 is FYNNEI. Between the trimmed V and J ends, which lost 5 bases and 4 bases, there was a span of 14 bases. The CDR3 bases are TGTGCCAGCAGTCCCGGGAGGTCGGGCACTGAAGCTTTCTTT. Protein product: CASSPGRSGTEAFF.